This T cell receptor (beta chain) appears in the sequencing data of a study of blood T cell repertoires in COVID-19. In the study overall: From the United States, Italy and Spain came samples of acute and convalescent COVID-19. Sources were T cells, B-cell-depleted T cells, or PBMCs; the material itself was cDNA or gDNA.

The CDR3 runs 16 residues. J lost 5 bases, V lost 1 base, and 6 bases had no gene match. Germline CDR1 is SGHNT and CDR2 is YYREEE (reference sequence). Authors' methods: Reference gene primer amplification in the assay estimated nucleated cell counts. Produced via immunoSEQ multiplex PCR; TCRdb's table is partial and in-frame only. The V and J calls and clone size were taken over from that table, and D and trimming were inferred from the DNA. The table lists under 100,000 clones, approximately 90% of them singletons, with 4.6% in the top ten. This chain connects TRBV5-4 to TRBJ1-6; 7 positions match TRBD1. The sequencing sample was made of peripheral blood. The sequence was collected from a man aged 50 or older with active COVID-19. The CDR3 here is CASSLYPGGNNSPLHF. For the CDR3, the DNA is TGTGCCAGCAGCTTGTATCCAGGGGGAAATAATTCACCCCTCCACTTT.